This T cell receptor beta chain was captured by sequencing in a study of control samples from healthy donors and cancer patients. The CDR3 is 13 amino acids. Germline CDR1 is SGHNT and CDR2 is YYREEE (reference sequence). The V end was cut by 3 bases, the J end by 0 bases, with 6 bases between. Assay: immunoSEQ multiplex PCR; the TCRdb copy retains only in-frame clones and omits some. The table has roughly 100,000 clones, 85% to 90% seen once. Sequenced sample: PBMCs. The receptor's source is a man in his sixties with lung cancer. The chain is built from TRBV5-4 and TRBJ1-1; possibly TRBD1 for D (5 bases). The CDR3 region is CASSWDVNTEAFF. The CDR3 region has the DNA TGTGCCAGCAGCTGGGACGTGAACACTGAAGCTTTCTTT.